This is a list of T cell receptor beta chains from one sample in a study of shared clonotypes between healthy human individuals. Measured with immunoSEQ multiplex PCR; TCRdb has only the in-frame clones, and not every one. The data contain some 680,000 clones, around three quarters of them singletons. The sample consisted of memory CD4+ T cells sorted from blood. These receptors all come from a woman under 40 in good health. The CDR3 runs from the conserved cysteine through the conserved F or W. D genes are given only for firm matches. Clone size appears in some rows only: once, few, many, or a class for an expanded clone.

cdr3_aa: CASAPGLADYEQYF
cdr3_nt: TGCGCCAGCGCTCCGGGACTAGCGGACTACGAGCAGTACTTC
j_call: TRBJ2-7
d_call: TRBD2
v_call: TRBV5-1
clone_size: .

cdr3_aa: CASSLDQGTGQRGYTF
cdr3_nt: TGTGCCAGCTCCCTTGACCAAGGGACAGGGCAGAGAGGCTACACCTTC
j_call: TRBJ1-2
d_call: TRBD1
v_call: TRBV18
clone_size: .

cdr3_aa: CASSLTSGRRVTGELFF
cdr3_nt: TGTGCCAGCAGCTTAACTAGCGGGAGGCGCGTCACCGGGGAGCTGTTTTTT
j_call: TRBJ2-2
d_call: TRBD2
v_call: TRBV11-2
clone_size: once

cdr3_aa: CASSFKGVKGEQYF
cdr3_nt: TGTGCCAGCAGTTTTAAGGGGGTGAAGGGCGAGCAGTACTTC
j_call: TRBJ2-7
d_call: .
v_call: TRBV27
clone_size: .

cdr3_aa: CASSLGASGRAHEQYF
cdr3_nt: TGTGCCAGCAGCTTGGGGGCTAGCGGGAGGGCCCACGAGCAGTACTTC
j_call: TRBJ2-7
d_call: TRBD2
v_call: TRBV7-9
clone_size: .

cdr3_aa: CASSSDRGRTSTGELFF
cdr3_nt: TGTGCCAGCAGCTCGGACAGGGGGCGGACGTCCACCGGGGAGCTGTTTTTT
j_call: TRBJ2-2
d_call: TRBD1
v_call: TRBV7-9
clone_size: .

cdr3_aa: CASSESLLAGANTGELFF
cdr3_nt: TGCGCCAGCAGTGAGAGTTTACTAGCGGGAGCGAACACCGGGGAGCTGTTTTTT
j_call: TRBJ2-2
d_call: TRBD2
v_call: TRBV10-1
clone_size: .

cdr3_aa: CAWSTRDYNEQFF
cdr3_nt: TGTGCCTGGAGTACCCGGGACTACAATGAGCAGTTCTTC
j_call: TRBJ2-1
d_call: .
v_call: TRBV30
clone_size: .

cdr3_aa: CASSQGYLGTGGRAFF
cdr3_nt: TGCGCCAGCAGCCAAGGGTATTTGGGGACAGGGGGGAGAGCTTTCTTT
j_call: TRBJ1-1
d_call: TRBD1
v_call: TRBV4-1
clone_size: .

cdr3_aa: CASSWEPGPYEQYF
cdr3_nt: TGTGCCAGCAGCTGGGAGCCAGGGCCCTACGAGCAGTACTTC
j_call: TRBJ2-7
d_call: .
v_call: TRBV7-9
clone_size: .

cdr3_aa: CSVEDQAGNEQFF
cdr3_nt: TGCAGCGTTGAAGATCAAGCGGGCAATGAGCAGTTCTTC
j_call: TRBJ2-1
d_call: .
v_call: TRBV29-1
clone_size: .

cdr3_aa: CASSLTSGSQTQYF
cdr3_nt: TGTGCCAGCAGTTTGACTAGCGGGAGTCAGACCCAGTACTTC
j_call: TRBJ2-5
d_call: TRBD2
v_call: TRBV27
clone_size: .

cdr3_aa: CASSYGTGGSNQPQHF
cdr3_nt: TGTGCCAGCAGTTACGGGACAGGGGGAAGCAATCAGCCCCAGCATTTT
j_call: TRBJ1-5
d_call: TRBD1
v_call: TRBV6-6
clone_size: once

cdr3_aa: CASSLGTSGSWELFF
cdr3_nt: TGTGCCAGCAGCTTAGGGACTAGCGGGAGCTGGGAGCTGTTTTTT
j_call: TRBJ2-2
d_call: TRBD2
v_call: TRBV11-2
clone_size: few

cdr3_aa: CASSTPRDYPFPEQYF
cdr3_nt: TGTGCCAGCAGCACACCTCGGGACTACCCATTTCCCGAGCAGTACTTC
j_call: TRBJ2-7
d_call: .
v_call: TRBV21-1
clone_size: .

cdr3_aa: CASSPRHADGNTIYF
cdr3_nt: TGTGCCAGCTCACCCCGCCATGCGGATGGAAACACCATATATTTT
j_call: TRBJ1-3
d_call: .
v_call: TRBV18
clone_size: many

cdr3_aa: CASSPRQGYGGKLFF
cdr3_nt: TGTGCCAGCAGCCCCAGACAGGGGTATGGTGGAAAACTGTTTTTT
j_call: TRBJ1-4
d_call: TRBD1
v_call: TRBV5-6
clone_size: .

cdr3_aa: CASSQEVGGRDYNEQFF
cdr3_nt: TGTGCCAGCAGCCAAGAAGTCGGCGGGAGGGACTACAATGAGCAGTTCTTC
j_call: TRBJ2-1
d_call: TRBD2
v_call: TRBV4-2
clone_size: .

cdr3_aa: CASSTGRGTGANVLTF
cdr3_nt: TGTGCCAGTAGCACAGGGAGAGGGACTGGGGCCAACGTCCTGACTTTC
j_call: TRBJ2-6
d_call: .
v_call: TRBV19
clone_size: few

cdr3_aa: CASSQPGRVDTQYF
cdr3_nt: TGTGCCAGCAGCCAACCTGGGAGGGTAGATACGCAGTATTTT
j_call: TRBJ2-3
d_call: TRBD2
v_call: TRBV4-2
clone_size: .

cdr3_aa: CASMSGTGGESSYEQYF
cdr3_nt: TGTGCCAGCATGTCCGGGACAGGGGGGGAGAGCTCCTACGAGCAGTACTTC
j_call: TRBJ2-7
d_call: TRBD1
v_call: TRBV28
clone_size: .

cdr3_aa: CASSKDSTSYNEQFF
cdr3_nt: TGCGCCAGCAGTAAGGACTCGACCTCCTACAATGAGCAGTTCTTC
j_call: TRBJ2-1
d_call: .
v_call: TRBV5-1
clone_size: .

cdr3_aa: CAISPGWGESNQPQHF
cdr3_nt: TGTGCCATCAGCCCCGGGTGGGGCGAGAGCAATCAGCCCCAGCATTTT
j_call: TRBJ1-5
d_call: .
v_call: TRBV10-3
clone_size: .

cdr3_aa: CASSIGGRGKPQHF
cdr3_nt: TGTGCCAGTAGTATAGGGGGCAGGGGGAAACCCCAGCATTTT
j_call: TRBJ1-5
d_call: TRBD1
v_call: TRBV19
clone_size: .

cdr3_aa: CASSLGERTYEQYF
cdr3_nt: TGTGCCAGCAGCTTAGGGGAACGAACCTACGAGCAGTACTTC
j_call: TRBJ2-7
d_call: .
v_call: TRBV7-9
clone_size: once

cdr3_aa: CASSPLPGGSFTYEQYF
cdr3_nt: TGTGCCAGCTCACCACTCCCGGGAGGGTCCTTTACCTACGAGCAGTACTTC
j_call: TRBJ2-7
d_call: TRBD2
v_call: TRBV18
clone_size: .